A single sample is the source of the 21 T cell receptor beta chains below, sequenced in a study of T cells after posttransplantation cyclophosphamide. Treatment was busulfan-fludarabine conditioning, a marrow graft, and cyclophosphamide on days +3 and +4. Profiled with immunoSEQ multiplex PCR; TCRdb holds only in-frame clones, not every one. There are some 18,000 clones in the sample; 75% to 90% occur only once, and 7.3% lies in the top ten. Sequencing was performed on PBMCs, taken after allogeneic stem cell transplant with posttransplant cyclophosphamide. The receptors derive from a female patient between 35 and 55 years old who received an allogeneic stem cell transplant from a related donor, was CMV-positive, and had no GVHD. Among the T cells, some may be from the graft donor.

The V and J genes are TRBV11-2 and TRBJ2-2, with D possibly matching TRBD1 (6 bases). The V gene lost 1 base and the J gene lost 4 bases, with 13 bases spanning the gap. CDR3 size: 16 residues. The germline V gene encodes CDR1 SGHAT and CDR2 FQNNGV. CDR3 bases: TGTGCCAGCAGCTTAGTCTGGGGGCCGGTCACCGGGGAGCTGTTTTTT. Translating it yields CASSLVWGPVTGELFF.

The chain combines TRBV15 with TRBJ1-5; the D is unclear. The germline gives CDR1 LNHNV, CDR2 YYDKDF (reference sequence). V dropped 0 bases and J dropped 5 bases, with 14 bases sitting between them. This CDR3 is 16 amino acids long. The CDR3 region is CATSRDHQYPHQPQHF. DNA of the CDR3: TGTGCCACCAGCAGAGATCACCAGTACCCCCATCAGCCCCAGCATTTT.

The chain joins TRBV19 to TRBJ2-5; 16 bases are a match to TRBD2. Trimming cost V 6 bases and J 4 bases; bases outside gene matches: 8. The CDR3 has 17 amino acids. Germline values: CDR1 LNHDA, CDR2 SQIVND (reference sequence). The CDR3 loop is CASRAGTSGRARETQYF. In DNA, the CDR3 is TGTGCCAGTAGGGCGGGGACTAGCGGGAGGGCGAGAGAGACCCAGTACTTC.

The chain recombines TRBV7-6 with TRBJ1-1; D might be TRBD1 (6 bases). CDR3 length: 14 residues. Trimming removed 1 base from V and 5 bases from J, with 11 bases in between. Looked up from germline, CDR1 is SGHVS and CDR2 is FNYEAQ. The CDR3 DNA sequence: TGTGCCAGCAGCTTAGGACAGGTAGGGACTGAAGCTTTCTTT. Encoded protein: CASSLGQVGTEAFF. Full variable domain (missing parts from reference TRBV7-6 and TRBJ1-1): GAGVSQSPRYKVTKRGQDVALRCDPISGHVSLYWYRQALGQGPEFLTYFNYEAQQDKSGLPNDRFSAERPEGSISTLTIQRTEQRDSAMYRCASSLGQVGTEAFFGQGTRLTVV.

V usage is TRBV25-1 and J usage is TRBJ1-1, with TRBD1 matching 9 bases. Trimming removed 5 bases from V and 6 bases from J; junction bases left unmatched: 7. The germline V gene has CDR1 MGHDK and CDR2 SYGVNS. The CDR3 contains 14 residues. The CDR3 DNA is TGTGCCAGCAGTCCACCCGACAGGGGGGCTGAAGCTTTCTTT. Protein sequence: CASSPPDRGAEAFF.

With respect to this clone: The junction departs from germline at one end; a sequencing error may be responsible. The rearrangement links TRBV29-1 to TRBJ2-7; 11 nucleotides align to TRBD1. This CDR3 region has 13 residues. Germline V CDR1 and CDR2: SQVTM, ANQGSEA. The CDR3 loop is CSVEGQGAYEQYF. In DNA form, the CDR3 reads TGCAGCGTGGAAGGACAGGGGGCGTACGAGCAGTACTTC.

The chain has TRBV7-9 and TRBJ2-7; 10 bases match TRBD1. In germline, CDR1 is SEHNR, CDR2 FQNEAQ (reference sequence). With V trimmed by 2 bases and J by 3 bases, 1 base remained unmatched. The CDR3 consists of 14 residues. The CDR3 is CASSLRTGGYEQYF. In DNA, the CDR3 is TGTGCCAGCAGCTTACGGACAGGGGGCTACGAGCAGTACTTC.

This rearrangement joins TRBV9 to TRBJ2-2; possible D gene TRBD1, 5 bases. The V end lost 0 bases, the J end lost 5 bases, and 5 bases lay between the germline ends. Germline assignment: CDR1 SGDLS and CDR2 YYNGEE. This CDR3 contains 13 residues. As DNA, the CDR3 is TGTGCCAGCAGCGTAGCAGGGACCGGGGAGCTGTTTTTT. The encoded protein is CASSVAGTGELFF.

The gene calls are TRBV19 and TRBJ2-1; D might be TRBD2 (5 bases). V lost 5 bases and J lost 8, with 13 bases in between. The CDR3 runs 13 residues. The germline CDR1 and CDR2 sequences are LNHDA and SQIVND (reference sequence). CDR3 nucleotides: TGTGCCAGTAGTGACCGGACTGGGGATGAGCAGTTCTTC. Its protein is CASSDRTGDEQFF. Combining the CDR3 with reference TRBV19 and TRBJ2-1 gives the whole variable domain DGGITQSPKYLFRKEGQNVTLSCEQNLNHDAMYWYRQDPGQGLRLIYYSQIVNDFQKGDIAEGYSVSREKKESFPLTVTSAQKNPTAFYLCASSDRTGDEQFFGPGTRLTVL.

This chain links TRBV4-1 with TRBJ2-1, with TRBD2 matching over 11 bases. The CDR3 loop spans 16 amino acids. J lost 4 bases, V lost 4 bases, and 6 bases had no gene match. Germline V gene data show CDR1 as MGHRA and CDR2 as YSYEKL. DNA for the CDR3: TGCGCCAGCAGCCGCACCGGGACTAGCGGTTACAATGAGCAGTTCTTC. It specifies CASSRTGTSGYNEQFF.

This clone qualifies as medium-sized. This chain connects TRBV2 to TRBJ1-4; 12 bases are shared with TRBD1. The CDR3 contains 16 residues. The V segment lost 7 bases and the J segment 8 bases; nucleotides outside the gene matches: 11. The germline CDR1 and CDR2 sequences are SNHLY and FYNNEI. The CDR3 is CASTPGTGGAGEKLFF. In DNA, the CDR3 is TGTGCCAGCACCCCGGGGACAGGGGGCGCGGGCGAAAAACTGTTTTTT.

The gene calls are TRBV18 and TRBJ2-3, with 10 nucleotides matching TRBD2. Trimming took 3 bases from V and 4 from J; bases not matched to a gene: 4. The CDR3 contains 15 residues. Germline V lookup: CDR1 KGHSH, CDR2 LQKENI. The CDR3, as DNA: TGTGCCAGCTCACCTCTAGCGGGAGATGCAGATACGCAGTATTTT. Translating it yields CASSPLAGDADTQYF. The full variable domain, in which reference TRBV18 and TRBJ2-3 provide the parts outside the CDR3, is NAGVMQNPRHLVRRRGQEARLRCSPMKGHSHVYWYRQLPEEGLKFMVYLQKENIIDESGMPKERFSAEFPKEGPSILRIQQVVRGDSAAYFCASSPLAGDADTQYFGPGTRLTVL.

The J gene is TRBJ1-5, the V gene TRBV28; 10 bases map to TRBD1. CDR3 length equals 14 residues. J gave up 10 bases and V 5 bases, and 8 bases lay outside the gene matches. Looked up from germline, CDR1 is MDHEN and CDR2 is SYDVKM. CDR3 amino acids: CASSPGTGVYPQHF. The CDR3 DNA reads TGTGCCAGCAGTCCCGGGACAGGGGTCTACCCCCAGCATTTT. The full variable domain, with the rest looked up from reference TRBV28 and TRBJ1-5, is DVKVTQSSRYLVKRTGEKVFLECVQDMDHENMFWYRQDPGLGLRLIYFSYDVKMKEKGDIPEGYSVSREKKERFSLILESASTNQTSMYLCASSPGTGVYPQHFGDGTRLSIL.

The J gene is TRBJ1-5, the V gene TRBV7-2; perhaps TRBD1 as D (6 bases). V shed 5 bases and J shed 3 bases, with 14 bases lying between them. Germline CDR1 reads SGHTA; CDR2 reads FQGNSA. The CDR3 spans 15 residues. The CDR3 here is CASSPTGQFNQPQHF. CDR3 DNA: TGTGCCAGCAGCCCCACTGGACAGTTCAATCAGCCCCAGCATTTT.

In DNA, the CDR3 is TGTGCCAGCAGCTTAGTGGGTAGCGGGTTCACAGATACGCAGTATTTT. Its translation: CASSLVGSGFTDTQYF. The V and J genes are TRBV7-2 and TRBJ2-3, with TRBD2 matching 7 bases. CDR1 SGHTA and CDR2 FQGNSA come from the germline V gene. This CDR3 is 16 amino acids long. J was trimmed by 2 bases and V by 1 base; bases with no gene match: 6.

The gene calls are TRBV27 and TRBJ1-2; D is possibly TRBD1 (6 bases). V lost 0 bases and J 8 bases, leaving 16 bases between the germline ends. This CDR3 contains 15 residues. Germline CDR1 reads MNHEY; CDR2 reads SMNVEV (reference sequence). CDR3 sequence: CASSLSGGGAGGYTF. The CDR3 DNA follows: TGTGCCAGCAGTTTATCAGGGGGGGGTGCCGGCGGCTACACCTTC.

The chain uses TRBV7-3 and TRBJ2-1; 9 nucleotides align to TRBD2. There are 12 residues in the CDR3. V shed 5 bases, J shed 8 bases, and the junction held 1 base outside the gene matches. The V gene's germline CDR1 is SGHTA and CDR2 FQGTGA. The CDR3 DNA reads TGTGCCAGCAGCCGCGGGGGGGATGAGCAGTTCTTC. This codes for CASSRGGDEQFF.

The chain couples TRBV7-9 to TRBJ2-2; 12 nucleotides align to TRBD2. This CDR3 contains 16 residues. Germline V lookup: CDR1 SEHNR, CDR2 FQNEAQ (reference sequence). The V and J ends lost 7 bases and 1 base, in that order; junction bases with no gene match: 4. As DNA, the CDR3 is TGTGCCAGCACCGGACTAGCGGGAAGGAACACCGGGGAGCTGTTTTTT. Its translation: CASTGLAGRNTGELFF.

This chain joins TRBV18 and TRBJ2-5; D is ambiguous. Trimming took off 1 base at V and 0 bases at J, with 12 bases between the two ends. From germline, CDR1 is KGHSH and CDR2 LQKENI. The CDR3 loop spans 16 amino acids. The CDR3 here is CASSPRLVWDQETQYF. The CDR3 DNA reads as TGTGCCAGCTCACCACGGCTAGTTTGGGACCAAGAGACCCAGTACTTC.

CDR3 in DNA: TGTGCCTGGAGTAGCGGGTGGGGCTACGAGCAGTACTTC. Protein: CAWSSGWGYEQYF. The J gene is TRBJ2-7, the V gene TRBV30, with D maybe TRBD2 (6 bases). The CDR3 extends over 13 amino acids. The V gene's germline CDR1 is GTSNPN and CDR2 SVGIG (reference sequence). Between the trimmed V and J ends, which lost 2 bases and 3 bases, there was a span of 11 bases.

V and J are TRBV15 and TRBJ2-5; 10 positions agree with TRBD2. The trim removed 0 bases at V and 5 bases at J, leaving 9 bases unmatched. The germline CDR1 and CDR2 sequences are LNHNV and YYDKDF (reference sequence). The CDR3 runs to 17 residues. CDR3 sequence reads: CATSREVGTSVRETQYF. The CDR3, as DNA: TGTGCCACCAGCAGAGAAGTCGGGACTAGCGTCAGGGAGACCCAGTACTTC.